This T cell receptor beta chain was profiled in a study of Ad26.COV2.S vaccination and SARS-CoV-2 variants. Background on the study: Into the muscle, Ad26.COV2.S was dosed once or twice, 56 days apart.

The CDR3 totals 14 residues. The V gene's germline CDR1 is LNHNV and CDR2 YYDKDF (reference sequence). V shed 3 bases and J 2 bases; nucleotides not matched to a gene: 0. Method: immunoSEQ multiplex PCR; TCRdb's copy keeps in-frame clones and lacks some. The top ten hold 1.5% to 2.5% of the sample, which has 300,000 to 350,000 clones, just over 85% seen once. Findings of the study overall: Total T cell responses were possibly underestimated by TCR breadth and depth analyses. Reports say spike-specific CD8+ and CD4+ T cell responses covered substantial breadth after vaccination.

About this clone: Its target is unknown. Other DNA sequences of this sample code for an identical CDR3.

Treatment reported: approximately 18 received Ad26.COV2.S at low or high dose, single or two shots; roughly five received placebo; per-sample allocation not given. Sampling took place 63 days after the first vaccine or placebo injection. This sequence joins TRBV15 and TRBJ2-7; TRBD1 agrees at 11 bases. The TCR comes from a person between 18 and 60 years old who received the Ad26.COV2.S COVID-19 vaccine or a placebo. Material: peripheral blood, obtained in a trial of Ad26.COV2.S vaccine versus placebo. The CDR3 spells CATSRDRGPYEQYF. The CDR3 nucleotides are TGTGCCACCAGCAGGGACAGGGGGCCCTACGAGCAGTACTTC.